Following are 12 T cell receptor beta chains from one sample sequenced in a study of blood T cell repertoires in COVID-19. Using immunoSEQ multiplex PCR, the repertoire was profiled, and TCRdb retains in-frame clones only, with some absent. The sample lists 140,000 or so clones; 84% were seen once. Sequencing was done on a sample of PBMCs or T cells enriched from blood (not recorded which). The receptors were gathered from a woman between 50 and 59 years old with acute COVID-19.

The rearrangement joins TRBV6-2 or TRBV6-3 to TRBJ2-5; 10 positions agree with TRBD2. Germline CDR1 reads MNHEY; CDR2 reads SVGEGT. V trimming: 1 base; J trimming: 2 bases; junction bases outside the gene matches: 7. The CDR3 is made up of 17 amino acids. For the CDR3, the DNA is TGTGCCAGCAGTTACTGGGCTAGCGGGAGAGAGCAAGAGACCCAGTACTTC. It is translated as CASSYWASGREQETQYF.

This rearrangement joins TRBV15 to TRBJ1-3; no reliable D call. Deletions cut 0 bases from V and 0 bases from J, with 12 bases between. Germline V lookup: CDR1 LNHNV, CDR2 YYDKDF (reference sequence). The CDR3 covers 17 residues. The CDR3: CATSRDATVISGNTIYF. The CDR3 region has the DNA TGTGCCACCAGCAGAGATGCAACAGTGATCTCTGGAAACACCATATATTTT.

The rearrangement joins TRBV5-1 to TRBJ2-7, with 7 bases matching TRBD2. J lost 0 bases, V lost 1 base, and 7 bases had no gene match. CDR3 length: 16 amino acids. CDR1 and CDR2 from the germline V gene are SGHRS and YFSETQ. The CDR3 nucleotides read TGCGCCAGCAGCTTGCGACTAGCCACCAACTCCTACGAGCAGTACTTC. Its translation: CASSLRLATNSYEQYF. The full variable domain, completed using reference TRBV5-1 and TRBJ2-7, is KAGVTQTPRYLIKTRGQQVTLSCSPISGHRSVSWYQQTPGQGLQFLFEYFSETQRNKGNFPGRFSGRQFSNSRSEMNVSTLELGDSALYLCASSLRLATNSYEQYFGPGTRLTVT.

The J gene is TRBJ2-3, the V gene TRBV5-5; TRBD2 aligns across 7 bases. The CDR3 is made up of 15 amino acids. Germline CDR1 and CDR2: SGHKS and YYEKEE (reference sequence). The junction had 11 bases not matched to a gene; V was cut back by 4 bases and J by 6 bases. Here the CDR3 reads CASSRSGLPTDTQYF. CDR3 in DNA: TGTGCCAGCAGCAGATCGGGACTACCCACGGATACGCAGTATTTT.

CDR3 loop: CASSPGPTYGYTF. The CDR3 DNA reads as TGTGCCAGCAGTCCAGGCCCGACCTATGGCTACACCTTC. The chain recombines TRBV11-2 with TRBJ1-2; no clear D. This CDR3 contains 13 residues. CDR1 SGHAT and CDR2 FQNNGV come from the germline V gene. V was shortened by 6 bases and J by 4 bases, with 12 bases between the two germline ends.

V is TRBV6-2 or TRBV6-3 and J is TRBJ2-2; TRBD2 aligns across 13 bases. This CDR3 has 17 amino acids. V gave up 5 bases and J gave up 6 bases; unmatched junction bases: 9. Germline CDR1 and CDR2: MNHEY and SVGEGT. CDR3 amino acids: CASSRTSGSFGPGELFF. CDR3 coding DNA: TGTGCCAGCAGTCGGACTAGCGGGAGTTTCGGTCCCGGGGAGCTGTTTTTT.

The chain couples TRBV19 to TRBJ1-5, with TRBD1 identical over 7 bases. From germline, CDR1 is LNHDA and CDR2 SQIVND (reference sequence). This CDR3 contains 16 residues. With V trimmed by 2 bases and J by 3 bases, 7 bases remained unmatched. The DNA for the CDR3 is TGTGCCAGTAGTATATTTATCGGGACAGCCAATCAGCCCCAGCATTTT. It yields the protein CASSIFIGTANQPQHF.

This chain uses TRBV11-2 with TRBJ2-2, with 7 bases lining up with TRBD1. Losses at the gene ends were 4 bases for V and 4 bases for J; bases not matched to a gene: 6. The CDR3 contains 15 residues. The germline CDR1 and CDR2 sequences are SGHAT and FQNNGV. CDR3 residues: CASSSQGQGTGELFF. The DNA of the CDR3 is TGTGCCAGCAGCTCACAGGGGCAGGGCACCGGGGAGCTGTTTTTT.

The rearrangement links TRBV7-3 to TRBJ2-1, with D perhaps matching TRBD2 (5 bases). This CDR3 region has 14 residues. Trimming left V 5 bases short and J 6 bases short, with 14 bases between. Germline V lookup: CDR1 SGHTA, CDR2 FQGTGA. The CDR3 DNA is TGTGCCAGCAGCCCATTAAGAACTAGCAATGAGCAGTTCTTC. This gives the protein CASSPLRTSNEQFF.

V and J are TRBV19 and TRBJ1-1; D remains ambiguous. Germline CDR1 and CDR2: LNHDA and SQIVND (reference sequence). Trimming stripped 5 bases from V and 6 bases from J, with 4 bases between. The CDR3 runs to 10 residues. The CDR3 protein is CASSGAEAFF. In DNA form, the CDR3 reads TGTGCCAGTAGTGGAGCTGAAGCTTTCTTT.

This sequence joins TRBV7-3 and TRBJ2-1; 9 nucleotides line up with TRBD2. The CDR3 is made up of 15 amino acids. Germline-derived CDR1 and CDR2 are SGHTA and FQGTGA. V dropped 4 bases and J dropped 6; count of bases not matched to a gene: 7. Here the CDR3 DNA reads TGTGCCAGCAGCTCAGTAGCGGGAGTAAGCAATGAGCAGTTCTTC. Its protein product is CASSSVAGVSNEQFF.

The chain carries TRBV29-1 and TRBJ2-7, with TRBD2 matching over 9 bases. The CDR3 length is 13 residues. Germline-derived CDR1 and CDR2 are SQVTM and ANQGSEA. Trimming at V came to 4 bases and at J to 4 bases, leaving 5 bases not matched to a gene. As DNA, the CDR3 is TGCAGCGTTGGGGCTAGCGGGATGTACGAGCAGTACTTC. Translation gives CSVGASGMYEQYF.